Listed here are 30 T cell receptor beta chains from one sample, sequenced in a study of CD8+CD57+ T cells in acquired aplastic anemia. Patients chosen for sequencing had shown CD8+CD57+ cell expansion by flow cytometry. Genomic DNA constituted the template upon which TCR beta VDJ and CDR3 profiling was performed. TCRdb reprocessed the reads via MiXCR and lists one record per CDR3 protein. The data hold 200,000 to 250,000 distinct CDR3 sequences, with approximately 65% observed a single time. The sample was sorted CD4+, CD8+, or CD8+CD57+ T cells (not recorded which) from PBMCs. Receptors originate from a human donor with aplastic anemia.

Remarks on this clonotype: One junction end does not reproduce the germline sequence, and a read error may be involved. The genes are TRBV5-1 and TRBJ2-3; a weak D match, TRBD1 (5 bases). This CDR3 region has 16 residues. Germline-derived CDR1 and CDR2 are SGHRS and YFSETQ. The CDR3 DNA follows: TGTGCCAGCAGCTCATTCCAGGGAACTAGCACAGATACGCAGTATTTT. Translated: CASSSFQGTSTDTQYF. Filled out from reference TRBV5-1 and TRBJ2-3, the complete variable domain reads KAGVTQTPRYLIKTRGQQVTLSCSPISGHRSVSWYQQTPGQGLQFLFEYFSETQRNKGNFPGRFSGRQFSNSRSEMNVSTLELGDSALYLCASSSFQGTSTDTQYFGPGTRLTVL.

Details on this clonotype: The missing conserved phenylalanine or tryptophan at the end of this CDR3 makes a read error likely. V and J are TRBV20-1 and TRBJ2-5; unclear D gene. Germline CDR1 and CDR2: DFQATT and SNEGSKA (reference sequence). V shed 2 bases and J shed 2 bases, with 9 bases lying between them. The length of the CDR3 is 13 residues. DNA of the CDR3: TGCAGTGCTAGACCGGCCCGTCAAGAGACCCAGTACTAC. Residues: CSARPARQETQYY.

A single count supports this clonotype. The chain links TRBV19 to TRBJ2-3; possibly TRBD2 for D (6 bases). With 5 bases removed from V and 8 bases from J, the gap between germline ends came to 14 bases. From germline, CDR1 is LNHDA and CDR2 SQIVND (reference sequence). CDR3 size: 13 residues. Written as DNA, the CDR3 is TGTGCCAGTAGTGGAGGGCCTCCCGGTACGCAGTATTTT. Amino acids: CASSGGPPGTQYF. The entire variable domain, with the rest obtained from reference TRBV19 and TRBJ2-3, is as follows: DGGITQSPKYLFRKEGQNVTLSCEQNLNHDAMYWYRQDPGQGLRLIYYSQIVNDFQKGDIAEGYSVSREKKESFPLTVTSAQKNPTAFYLCASSGGPPGTQYFGPGTRLTVL.

With respect to this clonotype: A junction end diverges from the germline sequence, so it may reflect a read error. The CDR3 DNA reads TGTGCCAGCAGCGAAGGGTGGGGAGATACGCAGTATTTT. Translating gives CASSEGWGDTQYF. V and J are TRBV2 and TRBJ2-3, with D uncertain. The CDR3 contains 13 residues. CDR1 is SNHLY, CDR2 FYNNEI, per germline. The full variable domain, in which reference TRBV2 and TRBJ2-3 provide the parts outside the CDR3, is EPEVTQTPSHQVTQMGQEVILRCVPISNHLYFYWYRQILGQKVEFLVSFYNNEISEKSEIFDDQFSVERPDGSNFTLKIRSTKLEDSAMYFCASSEGWGDTQYFGPGTRLTVL.

The chain recombines TRBV10-2 with TRBJ2-7; D not resolved. Per germline, CDR1 WSHSY and CDR2 SAAADI. This CDR3 is built from 13 residues. V was clipped by 2 bases and J by 0 bases, with 5 bases between them. CDR3 sequence reads: CASSERSSYEQYF. DNA for the CDR3: TGCGCCAGCAGTGAGCGGAGCTCCTACGAGCAGTACTTC.

The rearrangement joins TRBV19 to TRBJ1-1; D is unresolved. The V and J ends lost 3 bases and 5 bases respectively, with 7 bases between them. CDR3 length equals 12 residues. In germline, CDR1 is LNHDA, CDR2 SQIVND (reference sequence). The CDR3 loop reads CASSIPGTEAFF. CDR3 DNA sequence: TGTGCCAGTAGTATTCCGGGGACTGAAGCTTTCTTT.

V is TRBV29-1 and J is TRBJ1-5; D gene ambiguous. Germline CDR1 and CDR2: SQVTM and ANQGSEA. The CDR3 has 13 residues. Trimming stripped 3 bases from V and 3 bases from J, with 9 bases between. The CDR3 DNA follows: TGCAGCGTTGATATGGGTTCCAATCAGCCCCAGCATTTT. Translating it yields CSVDMGSNQPQHF. The full variable domain, in which reference TRBV29-1 and TRBJ1-5 provide the parts outside the CDR3, is SAVISQKPSRDICQRGTSLTIQCQVDSQVTMMFWYRQQPGQSLTLIATANQGSEATYESGFVIDKFPISRPNLTFSTLTVSNMSPEDSSIYLCSVDMGSNQPQHFGDGTRLSIL.

The chain combines TRBV11-3 with TRBJ1-2; the D is unclear. Germline lookup yields CDR1 SGHNT and CDR2 YENEEA. The CDR3 is made up of 10 amino acids. V was cut by 5 bases and J by 3 bases, with 1 base left in between. The CDR3 DNA sequence: TGTGCCAGCAGCCACTATGGCTACACCTTC. Encoded protein: CASSHYGYTF.

The rearrangement uses TRBV7-9 and TRBJ2-4, with 7 positions matching TRBD2. The germline V gene has CDR1 SEHNR and CDR2 FQNEAQ (reference sequence). Unmatched junction bases numbered 7, after V lost 3 bases and J lost 5 bases. The CDR3 has 15 residues. The CDR3 region is CASSLGPGGQNIQYF. The CDR3 DNA reads TGTGCCAGCAGCTTGGGCCCGGGAGGCCAAAACATTCAGTACTTC.

This clonotype was picked up a small number of times. V is TRBV19 and J is TRBJ2-2; a weak D match, TRBD1 (5 bases). CDR3 length equals 14 residues. In germline, CDR1 is LNHDA, CDR2 SQIVND (reference sequence). V was trimmed by 6 bases and J by 5 bases, leaving 13 bases between them. The CDR3: CASSEIGVTGELFF. In DNA, the CDR3 is TGTGCCAGTAGCGAAATAGGGGTGACCGGGGAGCTGTTTTTT.

The chain couples TRBV7-9 to TRBJ1-6; TRBD1 might be the D (6 bases). CDR3 length: 13 residues. The germline gives CDR1 SEHNR, CDR2 FQNEAQ (reference sequence). V lost 2 bases and J 7 bases, leaving 6 bases between the germline ends. For the CDR3, the DNA is TGTGCCAGCAGCTTACAGGGGAATTCACCCCTCCACTTT. Encoded protein: CASSLQGNSPLHF.

CDR3 sequence: CAIPRGRDYGYTF. CDR3 DNA sequence: TGTGCCATCCCGAGGGGGCGGGATTATGGCTACACCTTC. This chain uses TRBV10-3 with TRBJ1-2; 7 positions match TRBD1. V trimming: 8 bases; J trimming: 5 bases; junction bases outside the gene matches: 8. Germline lookup yields CDR1 ENHRY and CDR2 SYGVKD. The CDR3 runs to 13 residues.

The rearrangement links TRBV6-1 to TRBJ2-3; D possibly corresponds to TRBD2 (6 bases). Germline CDR1 MNHNS, CDR2 SASEGT. V was trimmed by 4 bases and J by 3 bases, leaving 11 bases between them. CDR3 length: 14 residues. The CDR3 sequence: CASSARERTDTQYF. Written as DNA, the CDR3 is TGTGCCAGCAGTGCCCGGGAGAGAACAGATACGCAGTATTTT.

A note on this clonotype: A much larger clonotype is one base distant, so this may be a read error. J is TRBJ1-6 and V is TRBV7-3; D unclear. The CDR3 loop spans 12 amino acids. Trimming cost V 4 bases and J 9 bases, with 7 bases left between them. The germline V gene has CDR1 SGHTA and CDR2 FQGTGA. The CDR3 bases are TGTGCCAGCAGCTCGGGGAGTTCACCCCTCCACTTT. It specifies CASSSGSSPLHF.

The chain uses TRBV20-1 and TRBJ2-2, with 12 bases that match TRBD1. The CDR3 is 14 residues long. J lost 10 bases, V lost 6 bases, and 9 bases had no gene match. The germline V gene encodes CDR1 DFQATT and CDR2 SNEGSKA (reference sequence). CDR3 region: CSAPGQGAGEELFF. The CDR3 region has the DNA TGCAGTGCCCCGGGACAGGGGGCTGGGGAGGAGCTGTTTTTT.

This clonotype was observed a handful of times. The V gene is TRBV24-1, the J gene TRBJ2-5; D gene unclear. V was clipped by 7 bases and J by 2 bases, with 13 bases between them. CDR3 length equals 14 residues. Germline CDR1 KGHDR, CDR2 SFDVKD. The CDR3 region has the DNA TGTGCCACCAGCCCCTCGGGTAAACAAGAGACCCAGTACTTC. It codes for CATSPSGKQETQYF.

This chain connects TRBV15 to TRBJ1-1, with unresolved D. The V gene lost 1 base and the J gene lost 2 bases, with 8 bases spanning the gap. The CDR3 extends over 14 amino acids. Germline V gives CDR1 LNHNV, CDR2 YYDKDF (reference sequence). DNA for the CDR3: TGTGCCACCAGCAGAGTGGGTGGAAACACTGAAGCTTTCTTT. The encoded protein is CATSRVGGNTEAFF.

This clonotype was counted a few times. V usage is TRBV15 and J usage is TRBJ2-3; a possible D gene is TRBD1 (5 bases). This CDR3 has 16 residues. Looked up from germline, CDR1 is LNHNV and CDR2 is YYDKDF (reference sequence). Trimming took 1 base from V and 4 from J, leaving 15 bases between them. The CDR3 bases are TGTGCCACCAGCAGAGTAGGTAGGGGAAGGTCAGATACGCAGTATTTT. Translating gives CATSRVGRGRSDTQYF.

The V call is TRBV10-3, the J call TRBJ2-2, with D possibly TRBD2 on 6 matching bases. Trimming left V 0 bases short and J 7 bases short, with 21 bases between. Looked up from germline, CDR1 is ENHRY and CDR2 is SYGVKD. CDR3 length equals 18 residues. For the CDR3, the DNA is TGTGCCATCAGTGAGTCGTTAGGATCGGGACTGGCAGGCGGGGAGCTGTTTTTT. Its translation: CAISESLGSGLAGGELFF.

This clonotype was seen at least ten times. The J gene is TRBJ1-1, the V gene TRBV4-1, with 10 bases that match TRBD1. Trimming at V came to 0 bases and at J to 6 bases, leaving 4 bases not matched to a gene. CDR1 and CDR2 (germline): MGHRA, YSYEKL. The CDR3 is 15 residues long. The CDR3 reads CASSQEDDRGPEAFF. CDR3 nucleotides: TGCGCCAGCAGCCAAGAAGACGACAGGGGGCCTGAAGCTTTCTTT.

CDR3 in DNA: TGCGCCAGCAAGGCGGGGGGGAGGACTGAAGCTTTCTTT. It translates to CASKAGGRTEAFF. The rearrangement joins TRBV5-1 to TRBJ1-1; perhaps TRBD1 as D (5 bases). The CDR3 has 13 residues. The germline V gene has CDR1 SGHRS and CDR2 YFSETQ. Deletions cut 6 bases from V and 5 bases from J, with 14 bases between.

The V gene is TRBV7-8, the J gene TRBJ2-2; D remains ambiguous. This CDR3 is built from 14 residues. V lost 10 bases and J 2 bases, leaving 14 bases between the germline ends. CDR1 and CDR2 from the germline V gene are SGHVS and FQNEAQ. The chain's CDR3 is CATWTGLNTGELFF. The CDR3 DNA is TGTGCCACCTGGACCGGGCTCAACACCGGGGAGCTGTTTTTT.

The chain uses TRBV6-5 and TRBJ2-5; D is unclear. The end of the DNA fits TRBJ2-1 better, so the J call may be wrong. Germline CDR1 and CDR2: MNHEY and SVGAGI. The CDR3 runs 12 residues. Here the CDR3 reads CASSYLGREQFF. The CDR3 DNA is TGTGCCAGCAGTTACCTAGGGCGTGAGCAGTTCTTC.

V usage is TRBV2 and J usage is TRBJ2-5; D might be TRBD1 (6 bases). This CDR3 contains 11 residues. V lost 4 bases, J lost 12 bases, and 12 bases lay in between. Germline V lookup: CDR1 SNHLY, CDR2 FYNNEI. The CDR3 protein is CASSVDRNKYF. The CDR3, as DNA: TGTGCCAGCAGTGTCGACAGGAACAAGTACTTC.

V and J are TRBV2 and TRBJ1-6, with D uncertain. CDR1 SNHLY and CDR2 FYNNEI come from the germline V gene. V was trimmed by 0 bases and J by 15 bases, leaving 15 bases between them. The length of the CDR3 is 14 residues. Written as DNA, the CDR3 is TGTGCCAGCAGTGAAGCGCTTACGAGGAGCCACCTCCACTTT. Translating it yields CASSEALTRSHLHF. Using reference TRBV2 and TRBJ1-6 for the parts outside the CDR3, the full variable domain is EPEVTQTPSHQVTQMGQEVILRCVPISNHLYFYWYRQILGQKVEFLVSFYNNEISEKSEIFDDQFSVERPDGSNFTLKIRSTKLEDSAMYFCASSEALTRSHLHFGNGTRLTVT.

This chain uses TRBV9 with TRBJ2-7; D is possibly TRBD1 (6 bases). V was shortened by 2 bases and J by 0 bases, with 15 bases between the two germline ends. Germline V gives CDR1 SGDLS, CDR2 YYNGEE. This CDR3 has 16 amino acids. The CDR3 DNA reads as TGTGCCAGCAGCGTTGGGGGTACGGACAGCTCCTACGAGCAGTACTTC. Its translation is CASSVGGTDSSYEQYF.

V usage is TRBV10-3 and J usage is TRBJ2-5, with D maybe TRBD1 (5 bases). The CDR3 sequence is 15 residues long. CDR1 and CDR2 (germline): ENHRY, SYGVKD. V shed 2 bases and J shed 1 base, with 11 bases lying between them. CDR3 bases: TGTGCCATCAGTGAGGGGGCCAAGGGCCAAGAGACCCAGTACTTC. Translating it yields CAISEGAKGQETQYF.

For this clonotype: One junction end disagrees with the germline gene, perhaps due to a read error. This rearrangement joins TRBV7-8 to TRBJ2-3; 10 bases line up with TRBD1. This CDR3 is 14 amino acids long. Germline V gene sequence: CDR1 SGHVS, CDR2 FQNEAQ. CDR3 protein: CASSIGTGEDAQYF. CDR3 coding DNA: TGTGCCAGCAGCATTGGGACAGGGGAAGATGCGCAGTATTTT. Full variable domain (outside the CDR3, taken from reference TRBV7-8 and TRBJ2-3): GAGVSQSPRYKVAKRGQDVALRCDPISGHVSLFWYQQALGQGPEFLTYFQNEAQLDKSGLPSDRFFAERPEGSVSTLKIQRTQQEDSAVYLCASSIGTGEDAQYFGPGTRLTVL.

There are a few counts of this clonotype. The J gene is TRBJ2-7, the V gene TRBV20-1; a weak D match, TRBD2 (5 bases). V gave up 5 bases and J gave up 0 bases, with 8 bases separating them. Germline CDR1 DFQATT, CDR2 SNEGSKA (reference sequence). CDR3 length: 12 amino acids. Here the CDR3 DNA reads TGCAGTGCTCCACGGGACTCCTACGAGCAGTACTTC. It encodes CSAPRDSYEQYF.

The chain is built from TRBV29-1 and TRBJ2-7; D not certain. The CDR3 runs 11 residues. Germline-derived CDR1 and CDR2 are SQVTM and ANQGSEA. Trimming took off 4 bases at V and 7 bases at J, with 11 bases between the two ends. The CDR3 nucleotides are TGCAGCGTTGTGGTTAGAGAAGAGCAGTACTTC. It codes for CSVVVREEQYF.